Below are 13 T cell receptor beta chains sequenced from a single sample in a study of blood T cells in healthy people across ages. The use of a sample-barcoded 5' primer and a J-beta primer mix characterized a second PCR of roughly 7 to 11 cycles. TCRdb analysed the 5' RACE reads with MiXCR anew, one entry per CDR3 protein. This sample has some 1,500,000 distinct CDR3 sequences, with roughly 43% found just once. The sequenced sample consisted of blood. Receptors originate from a woman between 18 and 30 years old in good health.

The rearrangement uses TRBV11-2 and TRBJ2-1; 8 nucleotides match TRBD2. The germline CDR1 and CDR2 sequences are SGHAT and FQNNGV. The CDR3 loop spans 18 amino acids. V gave up 1 base and J gave up 0 bases; unmatched junction bases: 8. The CDR3 protein is CASSLGLMREVSYNEQFF. The CDR3 nucleotides read TGTGCCAGCAGCTTAGGTTTAATGCGGGAGGTCTCCTACAATGAGCAGTTCTTC.

This clonotype was seen a single time. The gene calls are TRBV12-3 or TRBV12-4 and TRBJ1-1; the match to TRBD1 covers 7 bases. The ends lost 5 bases at V and 8 bases at J; junction bases unmatched: 11. The CDR3 length is 14 residues. CDR3 sequence: CASSPSEGQLEAFF. The DNA of the CDR3 is TGTGCCAGCAGTCCATCTGAGGGACAGCTAGAAGCTTTCTTT.

This clonotype was counted between two and nine times. The rearrangement uses TRBV7-2 and TRBJ1-2; 7 nucleotides line up with TRBD1. The CDR3 loop spans 13 amino acids. V dropped 5 bases and J dropped 7; count of bases not matched to a gene: 7. The germline V gene encodes CDR1 SGHTA and CDR2 FQGNSA. The CDR3 region is CASSAKQGSGYTF. For the CDR3, the DNA is TGTGCCAGCAGCGCAAAACAGGGGAGTGGCTACACCTTC.

This chain uses TRBV3-1 with TRBJ2-7; perhaps TRBD1 as D (6 bases). Germline V gives CDR1 LGHDT, CDR2 YNNKEL (reference sequence). CDR3 length equals 15 residues. Deletions cut 0 bases from V and 4 bases from J, with 13 bases between. The CDR3: CASSQDWQGSYEQYF. Here the CDR3 DNA reads TGTGCCAGCAGCCAAGATTGGCAGGGGTCATACGAGCAGTACTTC.

This clonotype appeared a few times. V usage is TRBV5-1 and J usage is TRBJ2-3; 9 positions agree with TRBD2. The V gene end was trimmed by 6 bases and the J gene end by 2 bases; junction bases not matched to a gene: 10. The CDR3 sequence is 16 residues long. Germline CDR1 reads SGHRS; CDR2 reads YFSETQ. This CDR3 is CASNDNPGLATDTQYF. The CDR3 DNA follows: TGCGCCAGCAACGACAACCCGGGACTAGCCACAGATACGCAGTATTTT.

This clonotype came up a few times. The rearrangement links TRBV27 to TRBJ2-1, with D hard to call. The CDR3 runs to 12 residues. Trimming removed 5 bases from V and 2 bases from J, with 4 bases in between. Germline CDR1 reads MNHEY; CDR2 reads SMNVEV (reference sequence). In DNA form, the CDR3 reads TGTGCCAGCAGTCGTCCCTACAATGAGCAGTTCTTC. This translates into CASSRPYNEQFF.

The chain uses TRBV6-2 or TRBV6-3 and TRBJ1-1; D is unresolved. The CDR3 spans 16 residues. V was shortened by 0 bases and J by 0 bases, with 11 bases between the two germline ends. Germline loops: CDR1 MNHEY, CDR2 SVGEGT. The CDR3 spells CASSYSPDLMNTEAFF. CDR3 DNA: TGTGCCAGCAGTTACTCGCCAGACCTAATGAACACTGAAGCTTTCTTT.

The CDR3 coding sequence is TGTGCCAGCAGAGACGGGACACTTTACGAGCAGTACTTC. It is translated as CASRDGTLYEQYF. The chain joins TRBV12-3 or TRBV12-4 to TRBJ2-7, with D possibly TRBD1 on 6 matching bases. The V gene lost 6 bases and the J gene lost 4 bases, with 13 bases spanning the gap. The CDR3 is 13 amino acids.

This clonotype turned up a few times. This chain connects TRBV5-1 to TRBJ2-5, with a weak D call TRBD1 (5 bases). CDR3 length equals 15 residues. Trimming shortened V by 0 bases and J by 3 bases, and 12 bases separated the two germline ends. Germline loops: CDR1 SGHRS, CDR2 YFSETQ. CDR3 protein: CASSLGVGAEETQYF. The CDR3 DNA follows: TGCGCCAGCAGCTTGGGAGTTGGGGCAGAAGAGACCCAGTACTTC.

The chain carries TRBV4-3 and TRBJ1-1, with TRBD1 as a possible D gene (6 bases). Germline V gene sequence: CDR1 LGHNA, CDR2 YSLEER. V dropped 4 bases and J dropped 4 bases, with 13 bases sitting between them. The CDR3 is made up of 14 amino acids. CDR3: CASSLSTGFTEAFF. The CDR3 DNA is TGCGCCAGCAGCCTCTCGACAGGTTTCACTGAAGCTTTCTTT.

The chain recombines TRBV27 with TRBJ2-7; D may be TRBD1 (5 bases). The CDR3 runs to 14 residues. Trimming cost V 2 bases and J 2 bases, with 10 bases left between them. Germline values: CDR1 MNHEY, CDR2 SMNVEV (reference sequence). For the CDR3, the DNA is TGTGCCAGCAGTTTAACTGTGACAGCCTACGAGCAGTACTTC. It codes for CASSLTVTAYEQYF.

The chain recombines TRBV20-1 with TRBJ1-5; no reliable D call. Per the germline V gene, CDR1 is DFQATT and CDR2 is SNEGSKA (reference sequence). The CDR3 sequence is 12 residues long. The germline V and J ends were trimmed by 7 bases and 1 base, with 8 bases remaining between them. The CDR3 loop reads CSVRRSNQPQHF. The CDR3, as DNA: TGCAGTGTTCGGCGGAGCAATCAGCCCCAGCATTTT.

Comment on this clonotype: A much larger clone lies a single base off, so this may be a read error. The chain combines TRBV6-2 or TRBV6-3 with TRBJ2-7; no firm D call. Germline assignment: CDR1 MNHEY and CDR2 SVGEGT. This CDR3 has 13 amino acids. CDR3 bases: TGTGCCAGCGGTTACTCGAGGCTCTACGAGCAGTACTTC. It is translated as CASGYSRLYEQYF.